The present T cell receptor (beta chain) was sequenced within a study of cytomegalovirus exposure and HLA in healthy donors (dated by TCRdb to the late 2010s). Regarding the study in general: An earlier analysis of several hundred of the donors reported approximately 270 Gb of sequence data and roughly 100 million unique TCR beta sequences from 150 million to 200 million T cells. Roughly 300 gigabases of sequencing data and 91 million or so unique TCR sequences made up an early release that covered under 750 HLA-typed donors. The genetic ancestry cluster associated with self-reported Caucasian donors included about 84% of the roughly 400 genotyped donors. The study aimed to test whether cataloging public T cell receptors could reveal signatures of past pathogen exposure. The study profiled the T cell repertoires of 666 subjects by immunosequencing and related them to cytomegalovirus serostatus. A separate validation cohort of 100 to 150 different subjects was used in addition to the approximately 670-subject first cohort. To predict cytomegalovirus infection status, the study brought together high-throughput TCR immunosequencing, statistical association of individual TCRs with disease status, and machine learning. A later analysis re-analyzed previously published TCR beta repertoires from 500 to 700 donors and added high-resolution HLA genotyping to study TCR occurrence patterns. Rather than using new phenotypic data, the later analysis identified candidate immune exposures from TCR beta sequences and from how often those sequences occurred across donors. In an earlier analysis of roughly 580 of the donors, high-throughput TCR beta sequencing was used to judge whether each TCR beta V gene segment behaved as functional or pseudogenic. Alongside the repertoire data, information on donor age, sex, ethnicity and CMV serostatus was compiled. A later genetic analysis used genome-wide SNP genotypes for about 60% of the roughly 700 donors, treating that subset as a discovery cohort. All discovery cohort repertoires had been generated using a single sequencing platform. Class I and class II HLA loci were covered by the typing at four-digit resolution. The number of donors typed differed by locus, with 629-630 for A, B, C, DRB1 and DQB1, more than 500 for DQA1, 606 for DPA1, and around 460 for DPB1. Five DR-DQ haplotypes were treated as single units for association and clustering because of strong linkage in the cohort. Across approximately 400 genotyped donors of the cohort, an average of about 240,000 unique TCR beta nucleotide sequences per donor were sequenced, and 15% to 20% of those sequences were non-productive. Beyond this particular receptor, the publication reports: Because some donors lacked HLA typing at each locus, the association tests relied only on the typed subset. When HLA alleles, especially DR and DQ, strongly co-occurred, attributing TCR associations to individual alleles was difficult. The study listed over 150 TCR beta chains as associated with cytomegalovirus. Correlated functional status among segregating V segments might be attributable to linkage disequilibrium, but an unknown experimental factor could not be ruled out. Only TCR beta chains were sequenced in this cohort, and the absence of alpha or paired-chain data limited detectable features. Compared with equally common non-associated chains, HLA-associated TCR beta chains in a later analysis were more clonally expanded and had lower generation probabilities. Three of the identified cytomegalovirus-associated TCR beta chains were confirmed in vitro to be specific for cytomegalovirus antigens. Several of the top co-occurrence clusters appeared to be linked to parvovirus B19, influenza, CMV and Epstein-Barr virus, according to a later analysis. Because counts were too low, approximately 18 rarely observed V segments, including chromosome 9 orphons, were excluded from the earlier analysis of some 540 of the donors. The classifier was reported to diagnose cytomegalovirus status with high specificity and sensitivity in both the original cohort and the validation cohort. In a later genetic analysis, fewer N-insertions in productive TCRs were reported among donors in an Asian-associated ancestry cluster than the roughly 710-donor mean. A later analysis found that TCR association rates varied across HLA loci, with DRB1 alleles showing the most associated TCRs and HLA-C alleles the fewest. An earlier analysis of around 500 of the donors showed that most TCR beta V segments appeared in productive rearrangements either about 90% or about 30% of the time, which broadly matched IMGT annotations. A further reported finding was that TCR beta sequences accurately predicted the HLA-A and HLA-B alleles for most subjects in the first cohort. Roughly uniform sequencing depth across donors was assumed in presence/absence analyses, although this assumption may not hold. The authors suggested that the approach could potentially be generalized to other disease states and immunological phenotypes. V-gene and J-gene trimming of TCR beta chains was associated with a missense DCLRE1C variant in a later genetic analysis, and the association was replicated in an independent cohort. While some public TCRs were present in many individuals, most TCR sequences turned up only very rarely across donors. At a false discovery rate of 0.05, a later analysis linked fewer than 20,000 TCR beta sequences to specific HLA alleles. In a later analysis, most CMV-associated TCR beta chains were found to appear HLA-restricted, with HLA associations seemingly driven largely by CMV exposure. A group of highly shared sequence variants was considered likely to be a technical artifact of the sequencing pipeline. Immune exposure information for the cohort was limited to CMV serostatus.

With regard to this clone: The antigen this receptor binds is unknown. The sample holds no much larger clone one base away, and base qualities are not on file.

The cohort comprised some 700 healthy bone marrow donors. All cohort members were sampled while nominally healthy, although unrecorded immune exposures were likely present. The donor was CMV seronegative and was included in the group of 352 seronegative cohort members. Every donor gave a peripheral blood sample, and the peripheral blood mononuclear cells from that sample were used for TCR beta sequencing. The Qiagen DNeasy Blood Extraction Kit was used to extract genomic DNA from the blood cell samples. Receptor libraries were prepared by the immunoSEQ multiplex PCR assay. A mixture of 60 forward primers for TCR Vbeta segments and 13 reverse primers for TCR Jbeta segments was used in the multiplex PCR. The CDR3 region of rearranged TCR beta genes was amplified from genomic DNA with a multiplex PCR assay. On the Illumina HiSeq System, the amplified TCR beta libraries were sequenced as 87-base-pair reads. Concerning the study's data processing: Across the 600 to 700 repertoires, a later analysis counted 80 million or so unique TCR beta chains, approximately 12 million of which were shared by at least two donors. Raw reads were error-corrected and collapsed into unique sequences by a nearest-neighbor algorithm in which closely related sequences were merged to remove PCR and sequencing errors. V, D and J gene segments were assigned by aligning CDR3 sequences to IMGT reference sequences. Each retained sequence needed at least a six-nucleotide match to both a V gene segment and a J gene segment. A rearrangement was called productive if the CDR3 had no stop codons and remained in frame with V and J, and every other rearrangement was called non-productive. Following IMGT convention, CDR3 was defined as the stretch from the second conserved V-encoded cysteine to the conserved J-encoded phenylalanine. In an earlier analysis of around 570 of the donors, sequences lacking an unambiguous match to a single V gene segment were excluded. An earlier analysis of approximately 590 of the donors classified V segments as functional when productive rearrangements were above 56.7% and as segregating when the standard deviation between donors was above 5%. A statistical classification framework was developed to diagnose cytomegalovirus status using the catalog of TCR beta chain sequences. V and J gene assignment, in a later analysis, came from comparing TCR nucleotide sequences with IMGT/GENE-DB human TR gene sequences. The TCRdist pipeline was used in a later analysis to assign CDR3 sequences and most-parsimonious VDJ recombination scenarios. A later analysis defined each TCR beta chain by its CDR3 amino acid sequence plus V-gene family, and excluded reads lacking a unique V-gene family. To address suspected cross-contamination and a sequencing artifact, a later analysis removed under 600 highly shared, low-generation-probability nucleotide sequences. In a later analysis, a clonal expansion index was calculated for each public chain from normalized within-repertoire ranks of inferred template counts. In a later analysis, generation probabilities were computed with a VDJ recombination model fitted to out-of-frame rearrangements, and the resulting probabilities were checked against IGoR. In a later analysis, TCR-TCR, TCR-HLA and TCR-CMV co-occurrence was scored with hypergeometric tests, and a repertoire-size bias correction was applied to TCR pairs. To estimate false discovery rates, a later analysis permuted the HLA or CMV assignments 20 times. In a later analysis, co-occurring TCRs were grouped using DBSCAN, and TCRdist sequence similarity was added for clustering within HLA-allele-positive subsets. For co-occurrence clustering, repertoires with fewer than 30,000 or more than 120,000 public chains were excluded, along with about five repertoires with anomalous nucleotide sharing. TCRdb holds this immuneACCESS table with in-frame rearrangements only. Some clones are missing; in checked studies, unresolved V genes explain under half, and the rest has no known cause. V and J calls and clone size are copied from that table; D and trimming were computed from the DNA. This sample lists some 180,000 clones; about 80% were detected once. The top ten clones comprise over 1.5% of the sample.

This TCR was recovered from a man between 35 and 55 years old in good health and CMV-seronegative. Sequenced sample: PBMCs.

The CDR3 protein sequence reads: CASSLGTTRSYEQYF. The bases read TGTGCCAGCAGTTTGGGCACAACCCGCTCCTACGAGCAGTACTTC. The sequence joins TRBV27 to TRBJ2-7, with an unclear D gene assignment. Trimming costs V 3 bases and J 0 bases, and their ends lie 12 bases apart. CDR1 and CDR2 are read off the germline V gene (reference sequence) as MNHEY and SMNVEV. The CDR3 starts with the cysteine, ends with the phenylalanine, and has 15 residues. Only CDR3 DNA is held: 45 bases, read in frame from base 1.